Following are 15 T cell receptor beta chains from one sample sequenced in a study of cytomegalovirus exposure and HLA in healthy donors (dated by TCRdb to the late 2010s). The library was obtained by the immunoSEQ multiplex PCR assay. For the multiplex PCR, a mixture combining 60 forward primers for TCR Vbeta segments and 13 reverse primers for TCR Jbeta segments was used. TCRdb carries this immuneACCESS record with in-frame sequences only. Its versions omit some clonotypes, under half of them owing to an unresolved V gene in the studies checked, with the rest unexplained. This sample comprises about 140,000 clones, about 80% of them detected only once. The biggest ten clones account for 1.7% of the sample. The sample consisted of PBMCs. These TCRs come from a woman aged 25 to 39 in good health and CMV-seronegative.

The chain joins TRBV6-5 to TRBJ1-4; D remains unclear. V dropped 6 bases and J dropped 0 bases, with 11 bases sitting between them. This CDR3 contains 15 residues. Germline assignment: CDR1 MNHEY and CDR2 SVGAGI. CDR3 DNA: TGTGCCAGCAGCCGAAACAGAGCAACTAATGAAAAACTGTTTTTT. It specifies CASSRNRATNEKLFF.

The gene calls are TRBV4-3 and TRBJ2-6; 11 nucleotides match TRBD1. Germline V lookup: CDR1 LGHNA, CDR2 YSLEER. The CDR3 runs to 21 residues. V was pared by 0 bases and J by 2 bases, with 12 bases of the junction left unmatched. CDR3 DNA: TGCGCCAGCAGCCAAGATCCCCACTTTGGACAGGGGGCTGCTGGGGCCAACGTCCTGACTTTC. This encodes CASSQDPHFGQGAAGANVLTF.

The chain carries TRBV7-6 and TRBJ2-7, with 10 positions matching TRBD1. Germline V CDR1 and CDR2: SGHVS, FNYEAQ. CDR3 length: 14 amino acids. Trimming cost V 5 bases and J 5 bases; bases outside gene matches: 6. CDR3 protein: CASSLRDRGHEQYF. In nucleotides, the CDR3 is TGTGCCAGCAGCCTCCGGGACAGGGGACACGAGCAGTACTTC. Drawing the rest from reference TRBV7-6 and TRBJ2-7, the complete variable domain is GAGVSQSPRYKVTKRGQDVALRCDPISGHVSLYWYRQALGQGPEFLTYFNYEAQQDKSGLPNDRFSAERPEGSISTLTIQRTEQRDSAMYRCASSLRDRGHEQYFGPGTRLTVT.

The rearrangement links TRBV13 to TRBJ2-3; TRBD1 is a possible D gene (5 bases). There are 16 residues in the CDR3. Germline V gene lookup returns CDR1 PRHDT and CDR2 FYEKMQ (reference sequence). V lost 0 bases and J 1 base, leaving 11 bases between the germline ends. CDR3 sequence reads: CASSLGWGEGTDTQYF. DNA for the CDR3: TGTGCCAGCAGCTTAGGCTGGGGCGAAGGCACAGATACGCAGTATTTT. The whole variable domain, remainder taken from reference TRBV13 and TRBJ2-3, is AAGVIQSPRHLIKEKRETATLKCYPIPRHDTVYWYQQGPGQDPQFLISFYEKMQSDKGSIPDRFSAQQFSDYHSELNMSSLELGDSALYFCASSLGWGEGTDTQYFGPGTRLTVL.

The chain uses TRBV6-5 and TRBJ1-4; TRBD1 agrees at 7 bases. CDR1 and CDR2 from the germline V gene are MNHEY and SVGAGI. The CDR3 loop spans 15 amino acids. J gave up 4 bases and V 5 bases, and 7 bases lay outside the gene matches. The CDR3 region has the DNA TGTGCCAGCAGTATTTCCGGGACAGATAATGAAAAACTGTTTTTT. Amino acid sequence: CASSISGTDNEKLFF.

Points on this clone: One junction end disagrees with the germline gene, perhaps due to a read error. The rearrangement links TRBV6-6 to TRBJ1-5; tentatively, D is TRBD1 (6 bases). Germline V gene lookup returns CDR1 MNHNY and CDR2 SVGAGI (reference sequence). The length of the CDR3 is 12 residues. In nucleotides, the CDR3 is TGTGCCGGCAGGACAGAAAATCAGCCCCAGCATTTT. Amino acids: CAGRTENQPQHF.

With respect to this clone: The junction shows a germline mismatch at one end, possibly a read error. The V and J genes are TRBV5-6 and TRBJ1-2; 9 nucleotides match TRBD1. The CDR3 is made up of 12 amino acids. Germline V lookup: CDR1 SGHDT, CDR2 YYEEEE. The CDR3 sequence is CASSLADRGIHF. The DNA of the CDR3 is TGTGCCAGCAGCTTGGCGGACAGGGGTATTCACTTC.

This chain connects TRBV5-1 to TRBJ2-5; 14 positions match TRBD2. The V segment lost 4 bases and the J segment 5 bases; nucleotides outside the gene matches: 10. The germline V gene encodes CDR1 SGHRS and CDR2 YFSETQ. The CDR3 runs 17 residues. CDR3 DNA: TGCGCCAGCAGCGGGGGACTAGCGGGGGCATCCCGGGAGACCCAGTACTTC. Protein sequence: CASSGGLAGASRETQYF.

In this sample, this clone turned up a few times. The chain carries TRBV6-5 and TRBJ2-7; the D gene is possibly TRBD2 (5 bases). CDR1 MNHEY and CDR2 SVGAGI come from the germline V gene. Trimming cost V 6 bases and J 4 bases, with 16 bases left between them. CDR3 length: 14 amino acids. Here the CDR3 reads CASRPGTGLYEQYF. CDR3 DNA: TGTGCCAGCAGGCCGGGAACGGGCCTATACGAGCAGTACTTC.

This clone turned up a few times. This rearrangement joins TRBV6-1 to TRBJ1-3, with 7 positions matching TRBD1. The CDR3 length is 16 residues. The germline CDR1 and CDR2 sequences are MNHNS and SASEGT. The V and J ends lost 3 bases and 0 bases, in that order; junction bases with no gene match: 5. CDR3 nucleotides: TGTGCCAGCAGTGACCCCAGACAGGGCTCTGGAAACACCATATATTTT. Protein: CASSDPRQGSGNTIYF.

This sequence joins TRBV29-1 and TRBJ1-3, with D unclear. This CDR3 has 12 amino acids. V shed 5 bases and J shed 0 bases, with 5 bases lying between them. The germline V gene has CDR1 SQVTM and CDR2 ANQGSEA. For the CDR3, the DNA is TGCAGCGTTACTGCCTCTGGAAACACCATATATTTT. Amino acids: CSVTASGNTIYF.

The genes are TRBV2 and TRBJ1-4, with 9 bases lining up with TRBD1. Trimming took 6 bases from V and 7 from J; bases not matched to a gene: 6. Germline V CDR1 and CDR2: SNHLY, FYNNEI. The CDR3 runs 14 residues. The CDR3 region is CASRGQGIFEKLFF. CDR3 nucleotide sequence: TGTGCCAGCAGGGGACAGGGTATATTTGAAAAACTGTTTTTT.

In its sample, this clone was seen once. The chain is built from TRBV27 and TRBJ2-7; D is unclear. V was clipped by 5 bases and J by 5 bases, with 19 bases between them. CDR1 and CDR2 (germline): MNHEY, SMNVEV (reference sequence). The CDR3 consists of 15 residues. The CDR3 loop reads CASSGLRSYSNEQYF. In nucleotides, the CDR3 is TGTGCCAGCAGTGGTTTGAGGTCTTATAGCAACGAGCAGTACTTC.

The chain recombines TRBV5-4 with TRBJ1-4; 10 bases agree with TRBD1. Per the germline V gene, CDR1 is SGHNT and CDR2 is YYREEE (reference sequence). The junction had 7 bases not matched to a gene; V was cut back by 0 bases and J by 8 bases. There are 16 residues in the CDR3. Here the CDR3 DNA reads TGTGCCAGCAGCTTGGGGCGCCGGACAGGGGGAGAAAAACTGTTTTTT. Protein: CASSLGRRTGGEKLFF.

The chain joins TRBV5-1 to TRBJ2-7, with 9 bases that match TRBD1. Germline values: CDR1 SGHRS, CDR2 YFSETQ. Trimming removed 2 bases from V and 7 bases from J; junction bases left unmatched: 10. The CDR3 consists of 15 residues. The DNA for the CDR3 is TGCGCCAGCAGCTTTTCCACAGGGGGCGCGGGGGAGCAGTACTTC. Its translation is CASSFSTGGAGEQYF.